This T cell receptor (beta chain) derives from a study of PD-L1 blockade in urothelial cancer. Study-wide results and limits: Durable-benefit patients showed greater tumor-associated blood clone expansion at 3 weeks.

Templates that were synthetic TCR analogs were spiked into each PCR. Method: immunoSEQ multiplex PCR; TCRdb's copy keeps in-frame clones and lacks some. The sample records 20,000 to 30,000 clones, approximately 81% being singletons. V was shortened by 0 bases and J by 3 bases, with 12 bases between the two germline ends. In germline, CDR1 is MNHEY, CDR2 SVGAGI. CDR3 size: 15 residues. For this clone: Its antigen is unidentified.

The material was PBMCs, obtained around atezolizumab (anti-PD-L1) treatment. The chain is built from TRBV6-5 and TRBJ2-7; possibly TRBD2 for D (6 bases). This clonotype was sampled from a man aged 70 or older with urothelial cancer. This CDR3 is CASSYSGLTVYEQYF. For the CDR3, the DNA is TGTGCCAGCAGTTACTCGGGACTGACTGTCTACGAGCAGTACTTC.